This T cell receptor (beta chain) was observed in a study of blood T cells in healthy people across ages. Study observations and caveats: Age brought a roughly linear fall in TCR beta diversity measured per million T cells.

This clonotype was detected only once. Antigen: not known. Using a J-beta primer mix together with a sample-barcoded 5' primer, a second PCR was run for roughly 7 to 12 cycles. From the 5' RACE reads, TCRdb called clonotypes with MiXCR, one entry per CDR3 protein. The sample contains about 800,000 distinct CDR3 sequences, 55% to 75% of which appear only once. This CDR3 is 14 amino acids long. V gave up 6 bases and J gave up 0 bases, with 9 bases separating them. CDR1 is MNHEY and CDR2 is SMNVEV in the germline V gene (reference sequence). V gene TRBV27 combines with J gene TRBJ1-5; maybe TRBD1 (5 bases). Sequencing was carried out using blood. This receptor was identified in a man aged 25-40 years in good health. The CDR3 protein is CASSVGASNQPQHF. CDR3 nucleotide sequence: TGTGCCAGCAGCGTTGGGGCTAGCAATCAGCCCCAGCATTTT.